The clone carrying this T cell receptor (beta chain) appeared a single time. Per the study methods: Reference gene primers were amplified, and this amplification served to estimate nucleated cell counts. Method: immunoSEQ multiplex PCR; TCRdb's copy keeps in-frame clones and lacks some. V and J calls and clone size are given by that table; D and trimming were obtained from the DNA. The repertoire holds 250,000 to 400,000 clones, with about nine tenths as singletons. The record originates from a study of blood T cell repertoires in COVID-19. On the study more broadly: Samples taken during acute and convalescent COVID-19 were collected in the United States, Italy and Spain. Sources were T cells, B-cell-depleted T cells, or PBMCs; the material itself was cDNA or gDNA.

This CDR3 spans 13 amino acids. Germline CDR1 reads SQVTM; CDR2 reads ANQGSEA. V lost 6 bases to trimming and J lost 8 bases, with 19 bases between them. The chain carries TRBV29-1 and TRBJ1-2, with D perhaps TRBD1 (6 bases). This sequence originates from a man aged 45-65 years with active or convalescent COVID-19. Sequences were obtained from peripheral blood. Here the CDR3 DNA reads TGCAGCGTCTCTTACAGGGTCGCTGGCGGCTACACCTTC. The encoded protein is CSVSYRVAGGYTF.